Here is one T cell receptor beta chain with its context. The data are from a study of blood T cell repertoires in COVID-19. Study at large: Both acute and convalescent COVID-19 samples were obtained from the United States, Italy and Spain. T cells, B-cell-depleted T cells, or PBMCs provided the cDNA or gDNA that served as material.

Germline loops: CDR1 MDHEN, CDR2 SYDVKM. After removal of 6 bases from V and 9 bases from J, the junction contained 7 bases not matched to a gene. This CDR3 has 13 amino acids. Produced via immunoSEQ multiplex PCR; TCRdb's table is partial and in-frame only. This table has under 250,000 clones, more than 75% appearing once. The rearrangement links TRBV28 to TRBJ1-3; 8 nucleotides agree with TRBD1. This TCR came from a middle-aged man who had recovered from COVID-19. Sequenced input: peripheral blood. The CDR3 spells CASSPDRGGTIYF. In DNA, the CDR3 is TGTGCCAGCAGCCCAGACAGGGGAGGCACCATATATTTT.